This entry describes one T cell receptor (beta chain). The antigen is unknown. This sample is part of a study of CD8 T cells in ankylosing spondylitis. Whole-study findings and limits: In the blood and synovial fluid of reactive arthritis, some motif variants had been previously reported. A CD8+ phenotype characterized the disease-linked clones, which were relatively rare in peripheral blood. Seemingly distinctive of ankylosing spondylitis blood was a TCR beta motif formed by eight highly homologous variants. According to the report, clones linked to the disease were significantly enriched in matched synovial fluid samples taken from ankylosing spondylitis patients.

This CDR3 comprises 14 residues. The germline V gene has CDR1 SGHRS and CDR2 YFSETQ. With 3 bases removed from V and 6 bases from J, the gap between germline ends came to 14 bases. Quantitative 5'-RACE was performed with molecular barcodes, and it yielded the TCR beta libraries. TCRdb reprocessed the 5' RACE reads with MiXCR, giving one entry per CDR3 protein. The sample holds 700,000 to 850,000 distinct CDR3 sequences, about 12% seen once. This TCR was sampled from a male donor with ankylosing spondylitis. Input material: blood, either unsorted or a sorted T cell fraction (not recorded which). The gene calls are TRBV5-1 and TRBJ2-3; D perhaps matches TRBD2 (5 bases). In DNA form, the CDR3 reads TGCGCCAGCAGCTCTGCCGGAGGCGGGGATACGCAGTATTTT. This translates into CASSSAGGGDTQYF.